This T cell receptor (beta chain) appears in the sequencing data of a study of T cells in Graves' hyperthyroidism and ophthalmopathy (dated by TCRdb to about 2019). For the wider study: TCR V-J signatures able to tell the groups apart were searched for in a discovery cohort of some 97 patients, of whom about 40 had Graves' ophthalmopathy and 55 to 60 had stable Graves' hyperthyroidism. Whether ophthalmopathy could be predicted prospectively was tested in an independent validation cohort made up of about 20 hyperthyroidism patients plus 17 patients who later progressed to ophthalmopathy. The roughly 91 discovery patients were randomly divided into training and test sets at a 7:3 ratio. In addition, the study compared T-cell repertoires in thyroid tissue and in blood from six Graves' hyperthyroidism patients. Following sampling, methimazole starting at 30 mg daily was given to hyperthyroidism patients, and high-dose intravenous methylprednisolone was given to ophthalmopathy patients. TCR Vbeta CDR3 sequencing of 120 to 150 peripheral blood samples (over 40 ophthalmopathy, approximately 80 hyperthyroidism and roughly 17 progressor patients) is reported in the paper.

What the authors observed across the whole study: In cross-validation, a model built on a 13 V-J signature told ophthalmopathy apart from stable hyperthyroidism with about 90% sensitivity and about 81% specificity, and in testing the same model reached 80%/75%. In validation, progression to ophthalmopathy was predicted by the model with 65% to 71% sensitivity and roughly 76% specificity, a median of roughly six months before onset. Most expanded thyroid clonotypes (frequency above 0.001) were also detected in blood, suggesting blood repertoires may reflect thyroid immune responses. Sample size was not statistically predetermined, and investigators were not blinded to group allocation.

Stable Graves' hyperthyroidism was defined as no progression to ophthalmopathy during 18 months of follow-up. The hyperthyroidism patients were between 18 and 65 years old and newly diagnosed, with a disease duration of less than 2 months. Patients with uncontrolled infections, other autoimmune diseases, pregnancy or lactation were excluded. Diagnoses relied on clinical symptoms, serum thyroxine and TRAb, thyroid ultrasound and orbital computed tomography. Total RNA was extracted using Trizol reagent, and RNA quality was assessed on an Agilent 2100 Bioanalyzer. This clonotype was seen ten or more times. The target of this receptor is not known. No clone much larger than this one lies a single base away; base qualities are absent. According to the germline V gene (reference sequence), CDR1 reads DFQATT and CDR2 reads SNEGSKA. Counted from cysteine to phenylalanine, this CDR3 has 13 amino acids. Kept here is only the CDR3 DNA, which spans 39 bases and is read in frame from base 1. V was cut back by 4 bases and J by 5 bases, leaving a gap of 9 bases between them.

Amplification of TCR beta CDR3 regions was carried out from RNA transcripts. A first-round RT-PCR of the TCR CDR3 used the HTBI primer set with the Qiagen OneStep RT-PCR kit. A second multiplex PCR round built the libraries, followed by size selection and purification. The libraries were sequenced on an Illumina HiSeq2000 using paired-end 100 bp reads. The paper's processing steps were these. SOAPnuke was used to process the raw data, removing reads that contained adapters or uncalled bases, had a mean Phred below 15, or lacked an exact match to the constant primer or identifier. High-quality paired reads were merged using COPE v1.2.5, and each unique nucleotide sequence was defined as a clonotype. Clonotypes were aligned to IMGT TRBV, TRBD and TRBJ reference segments using MiTCR v1.1. The analysis included only V-J combinations with a frequency above 0.0001, which together covered approximately 99% of the repertoires. A TCS score was defined as the ratio between F50 (clonal expansion) and ExV (chaos), using BLOSUM62-based TCRdist between CDR3 peptides within each V-J. Welch's t-statistics and random forest reduced 514 V-J features to fewer than 15, which were used in a naive Bayes classifier (R e1071). The similarity between thyroid and blood repertoires was quantified using the Morisita-Horn index. TCRdb reprocessed the public reads (quality trimming at Q25 with fastp, clone calling with MiXCR) and kept in-frame beta chains. Entries are consolidated by CDR3 protein sequence, retaining the most common genes and DNA. The V and J calls and clone size come from TCRdb's table, not from the authors' own analysis. The table for this sample lists around 580,000 distinct CDR3 sequences; around 46% of them were counted only once. The top ten clones comprise about 8.3% of the sample.

The clonotype originates from a woman younger than 35 with Graves' hyperthyroidism. The chain is made from TRBV20-1 and TRBJ1-6, and TRBD1 may be the D gene, going by 5 matching bases. Sequencing used peripheral blood or thyroid tissue (not recorded which). Read as DNA, the sequence is TGCAGTGCTACGGACACTGATAATTCACCCCTCCACTTT. It is translated as CSATDTDNSPLHF.